This entry features one T cell receptor beta chain sequence. In the original workflow: By means of reference gene primer amplification, nucleated cell counts were estimated. The protocol was immunoSEQ multiplex PCR, while the TCRdb copy is restricted to in-frame clones and leaves out a portion. V and J calls and clone size follow that table, whereas D and trimming were derived from the DNA. Here the sample spans under 250,000 clones, around 86% being singletons. After removal of 6 bases from V and 5 bases from J, the junction contained 5 bases not matched to a gene. Germline V gene sequence: CDR1 MNHEY, CDR2 SVGAGI. The CDR3 extends over 14 amino acids. These data originate in a study of blood T cell repertoires in COVID-19. Across the whole study: Researchers got acute and convalescent COVID-19 samples from the United States, Italy and Spain. Sources were T cells, B-cell-depleted T cells, or PBMCs; the material itself was cDNA or gDNA.

This sequence originates from a man aged 30 to 39 who had recovered from COVID-19. The genes are TRBV6-5 and TRBJ2-7; 12 bases map to TRBD2. Sequences were obtained from peripheral blood. This CDR3 reads CASRLAGGVDEQYV. The CDR3 coding sequence is TGTGCCAGCAGACTAGCGGGAGGTGTGGACGAGCAGTACGTC.